These T cell receptor beta chains were read from a single sample in a study of sequential checkpoint blockade in melanoma. Assay used: immunoSEQ multiplex PCR; TCRdb lists only in-frame clones, some missing. The sample has fewer than 15,000 clones; roughly 78% are singletons. Source: CD8+ T cells sorted from blood (inferred from file names), taken from a patient given nivolumab and ipilimumab in sequence. The receptor set was obtained from a human donor with melanoma. CDR3s include the opening cysteine and the closing phenylalanine or tryptophan. The D gene is left open where the match is weak. Some rows have no size entry. The others give once, few or many, or a class for an expanded clone.

d_call j_call v_call clone_size cdr3_nt cdr3_aa
. TRBJ2-1 TRBV9 . TGTGCCAGCAGCGTAGGATGGGGGTTGGGACTTAGAAATGAGCAGTTCTTC CASSVGWGLGLRNEQFF
TRBD2 TRBJ2-1 TRBV7-2 . TGTGCCAGCAGCTTCGCGGGGGGGGCCATAAATGAGCAGTTCTTC CASSFAGGAINEQFF
TRBD2 TRBJ2-3 TRBV6-6 . TGTGCCAGCAACTTAGCGGGACGCACAGATACGCAGTATTTT CASNLAGRTDTQYF
. TRBJ1-2 TRBV9 . TGTGCCAGCAGCGTAGGCCGAAGCGAAGGCTACACCTTC CASSVGRSEGYTF
TRBD2 TRBJ2-3 TRBV9 . TGTGCCAGCAGCGAGGGACTAGCGGCCACAGATACGCAGTATTTT CASSEGLAATDTQYF
TRBD1 TRBJ1-5 TRBV6-1 once TGTGCCAGCAGTGGACAGGGATGGGGGAGCAATCAGCCCCAGCATTTT CASSGQGWGSNQPQHF
TRBD1 TRBJ1-5 TRBV27 . TGTGCCAGCAGTCAAGGGACAGGGGGCAGTCAGCCCCAGCATTTT CASSQGTGGSQPQHF
TRBD1 TRBJ2-7 TRBV4-2 . TGTGCCAGCAGCCAAGATCAAGGGGACAGGTACTACGAGCAGTACTTC CASSQDQGDRYYEQYF
. TRBJ2-1 TRBV7-9 once TGTGCCAGCAGCTTGGCCGGGACATACAATGAGCAGTTCTTC CASSLAGTYNEQFF
. TRBJ1-2 TRBV5-1 . TGCGCCAGCAGCTTGGTCGCCAGGAATAACTATGGCTACACCTTC CASSLVARNNYGYTF
. TRBJ2-7 TRBV4-1 few TGCGCCAGCAGCCAAGACCGGACTGTCTACGAGCAGTACTTC CASSQDRTVYEQYF
TRBD2 TRBJ2-3 TRBV5-4 . TGTGCCAGCAGCGGGTGGAGCGGGATGGGCACAGATACGCAGTATTTT CASSGWSGMGTDTQYF
TRBD2 TRBJ2-1 TRBV4-1 . TGCGCCAGCAGCCGGACTAGCGGGGGGGCCTACAGCTCCTACAATGAGCAGTTCTTC CASSRTSGGAYSSYNEQFF
. TRBJ2-6 TRBV16 . TGTGCCAGCAGCCAAGGATGGGGGGCTGGGGCCAACGTCCTGACTTTC CASSQGWGAGANVLTF
. TRBJ1-1 TRBV7-9 . TGTGCCAGCAGCTTACGCGGCACTGAAGCTTTCTTT CASSLRGTEAFF
. TRBJ2-7 TRBV12-5 . TGTGCTAGCGGACAGACATCCTACGAGCAGTACTTC CASGQTSYEQYF
TRBD2 TRBJ2-7 TRBV28 . TGTGCCAGCAGCCCCCCTAGCGGGAGTTCGTACGAGCAGTACTTC CASSPPSGSSYEQYF
TRBD1 TRBJ1-4 TRBV5-4 few TGTGCCAGCAGCCAACAGGGGTATAATGAAAAACTGTTTTTT CASSQQGYNEKLFF
. TRBJ2-6 TRBV5-1 . TGCGCCAGCAGCTTGGTACTGGGCCCCAGCTCTGGGGCCAACGTCCTGACTTTC CASSLVLGPSSGANVLTF
TRBD1 TRBJ2-5 TRBV5-1 . TGCGCCAGCAGCTTGGCCGTTGGGACAGGGGAAGAGACCCAGTACTTC CASSLAVGTGEETQYF
TRBD2 TRBJ2-7 TRBV10-3 . TGTGCCATCAGCTCGACTAGCGGGAGCTCCTACGAGCAGTACTTC CAISSTSGSSYEQYF
TRBD2 TRBJ2-3 TRBV4-2 once TGTGCCAGCAGCCAAGAGGGGACTAGCGGTTATACGCAGTATTTT CASSQEGTSGYTQYF
TRBD1 TRBJ2-1 TRBV11-3 . TGTGCCAGCAGCCTCGTGGGGACAGGGGTCGATGAGCAGTTCTTC CASSLVGTGVDEQFF
. TRBJ1-2 TRBV9 . TGTGCCAGCAGCGTAGACCTGCGTATGCACTATGGCTACACCTTC CASSVDLRMHYGYTF
TRBD2 TRBJ2-2 TRBV5-8 . TGTGCCAGCAGATTCGATAGCGGGGGGACTACGAACACCGGGGAGCTGTTTTTT CASRFDSGGTTNTGELFF
. TRBJ2-7 TRBV6-5 . TGTGCCAGCAGCTTTACTAGCACCTACGAGCAGTACTTC CASSFTSTYEQYF
TRBD2 TRBJ2-1 TRBV29-1 . TGCAGCGTTCAAGGGTTGGGCGGGAGCTCCTACAATGAGCAGTTCTTC CSVQGLGGSSYNEQFF
. TRBJ1-5 TRBV13 few TGTGCCAGCAGCGGTCCGGGGAGGTCCTCAGGGCAGCCCCAGCATTTT CASSGPGRSSGQPQHF
TRBD1 TRBJ2-7 TRBV7-9 . TGTGCCAGCAGCTTTTATCCCGGACAGGACCACGAGCAGTACTTC CASSFYPGQDHEQYF
. TRBJ2-6 TRBV9 . TGTGCCAGCAGCGTAGGGAGGTCCTCTGGGGCCAACGTCCTGACTTTC CASSVGRSSGANVLTF
. TRBJ2-7 TRBV2 once TGTGCCAGCAGCCGAACAGTCTACGAGCAGTACTTC CASSRTVYEQYF
. TRBJ1-1 TRBV28 once TGTGCCAGCAGTTTAAGCGGGGAGATGAACACTGAAGCTTTCTTT CASSLSGEMNTEAFF
. TRBJ2-5 TRBV9 . TGTGCCAGCAGCGTAGGGGGCAGTGACGAGACCCAGTACTTC CASSVGGSDETQYF
. TRBJ2-1 TRBV5-4 . TGTGCCAGCAGCTTGGGAGACTACGCCTACAATGAGCAGTTCTTC CASSLGDYAYNEQFF
. TRBJ2-5 TRBV4-3 . TGCGCCAGCAGCCAAAATGTTCGGGTGGCAGAGACCCAGTACTTC CASSQNVRVAETQYF
. TRBJ1-1 TRBV29-1 few TGCAGCGTTGGAGAACAGGGGAACACTGAAGCTTTCTTT CSVGEQGNTEAFF
TRBD1 TRBJ2-7 TRBV7-9 . TGTGCCAGCAGCCCAAGGACAGGGCCGGTTTACGAGCAGTACTTC CASSPRTGPVYEQYF
TRBD2 TRBJ2-2 TRBV4-3 . TGCGCCAGCAGCCACTCTAGCGGGAGGGGTACCGGGGAGCTGTTTTTT CASSHSSGRGTGELFF
. TRBJ2-7 TRBV4-3 . TGCGCCAGCAGCCAGGACAGAGTATACGAGCAGTACTTC CASSQDRVYEQYF
. TRBJ2-7 TRBV7-9 . TGTGCCAGCAGCTTATCGGACAACTACGAGCAGTACTTC CASSLSDNYEQYF
TRBD1 TRBJ1-5 TRBV4-1 . TGCGCCAGCAGCCTTTACGGACAGGGTGGCAATCAGCCCCAGCATTTT CASSLYGQGGNQPQHF
TRBD1 TRBJ2-7 TRBV29-1 . TGCAGCGTTGGAATGCTCCGACAGGGTCCCTACGAGCAGTACTTC CSVGMLRQGPYEQYF
. TRBJ2-6 TRBV7-9 . TGTGCCAGCAGCATCCAGGGTAACGTCCTGACTTTC CASSIQGNVLTF
TRBD1 TRBJ2-7 TRBV5-1 . TGCGCCAGCAGCGGCCGGGACAGTGCCGAGCAGTACTTC CASSGRDSAEQYF
TRBD2 TRBJ2-2 TRBV27 . TGTGCCAGCAGGAAAGCGGGGGGGGCTACCGGGGAGCTGTTTTTT CASRKAGGATGELFF
TRBD1 TRBJ1-6 TRBV25-1 medium-sized TGTGCCAGCAGCTGGGACAGAGATAATTCACCCCTCCACTTT CASSWDRDNSPLHF
TRBD2 TRBJ2-3 TRBV7-3 . TGTGCCAGCAGCTTCGGACTAGCGAGCACAGATACGCAGTATTTT CASSFGLASTDTQYF
. TRBJ2-7 TRBV19 . TGTGCCAGTAGTACACGGGACTTTTACGAGCAGTACTTC CASSTRDFYEQYF
TRBD2 TRBJ2-5 TRBV4-2 . TGTGCCAGCAGCCACCCCGGACTAGCTCTTCCGTACCAAGAGACCCAGTACTTC CASSHPGLALPYQETQYF
TRBD1 TRBJ1-1 TRBV7-9 . TGTGCCAGCAGCTTACGGACAGGGGGGATCCCTGAAGCTTTCTTT CASSLRTGGIPEAFF
TRBD2 TRBJ2-3 TRBV7-9 . TGTGCCAGCAGCTTAGCCCCCCAGCGGGAGCCATGGGATACGCAGTATTTT CASSLAPQREPWDTQYF
. TRBJ1-2 TRBV29-1 . TGCAGCGTTGAAGGTAGAGATGGCTACACCTTC CSVEGRDGYTF
. TRBJ1-2 TRBV7-9 few TGTGCCAGCAGCGCGGGTGGCTACACCTTC CASSAGGYTF